Detailed here is one T cell receptor (beta chain). As yet, its antigen is unknown. A read error is the likely source, as a far larger clone sits one nucleotide away. Within the sample, other DNA sequences also encode this same CDR3. This entry comes from a study of cytomegalovirus exposure and HLA in healthy donors. General study points: The study flagged some 170 TCR beta chains as cytomegalovirus-associated.

A multiplex PCR was run with 60 Vbeta primers and 13 Jbeta primers. Profiling relied on immunoSEQ multiplex PCR, and the TCRdb table lists in-frame clones only, not all of them. The data show some 150,000 clones, around 84% seen once. The germline CDR1 and CDR2 sequences are MNHEY and SVGAGI. The CDR3 sequence is 14 residues long. These donors, healthy bone marrow donors, were studied. The sample consisted of PBMCs. This TCR was recovered from a woman aged 40 to 50 in good health and CMV-seropositive. The rearrangement links TRBV6-5 to TRBJ2-5, with a possible D match to TRBD2 (5 bases). CDR3 bases: TGTGCTAGCAGTTGGGTGGGAGCGCGGGAGACCCAGTACTTC. Its translation is CASSWVGARETQYF.